The present T cell receptor beta chain was sequenced within a study of blood T cell repertoires in COVID-19. The repertoire was sequenced with immunoSEQ multiplex PCR; TCRdb's copy has only in-frame clones and lacks some. The sample holds over 40,000 clones; approximately 91% are singletons and the top ten take about 29%. Germline V gene data show CDR1 as SGHAT and CDR2 as FQNNGV. The CDR3 consists of 15 residues. J was trimmed by 2 bases and V by 2 bases; bases with no gene match: 3. The sample was peripheral blood. This clonotype was sampled from a human donor in a cohort sampled during active COVID-19. The V call is TRBV11-2, the J call TRBJ2-5; 9 positions match TRBD1. The CDR3 here is CASSLTGGSQETQYF. Written as DNA, the CDR3 is TGTGCCAGCAGCTTAACAGGGGGCTCACAAGAGACCCAGTACTTC.